This is a list of T cell receptor beta chains from one sample in a study of blood T cell repertoires in COVID-19. Sequencing was performed with immunoSEQ multiplex PCR; in TCRdb, only in-frame clones are kept and a portion is missing. The data show over 150,000 clones, about 86% seen once. Material: peripheral blood. Receptors originate from a man in his fifties or sixties with active or convalescent COVID-19. Both conserved end residues are part of each CDR3. The order of the fields is V gene, D gene, J gene, CDR3 protein. The D gene is left open where the match is weak.

>TRBV19|TRBD2|TRBJ2-7
CASTSLGRAGGGEQYF
>TRBV24-1|NA|TRBJ2-1
CATSDTAGWAYNEQFF
>TRBV15|TRBD1|TRBJ1-1
CATSRGGQPNTEAFF
>TRBV2|TRBD1|TRBJ2-2
CASSRQGFPGELFF
>TRBV3-1/TRBV3-2|NA|TRBJ2-3
CASSPVHSTDTQYF
>TRBV7-2|NA|TRBJ1-3
CASSFLPRGGSGNTIYF
>TRBV30|TRBD2|TRBJ2-5
CAWAQGLPAAQYF
>TRBV25-1|NA|TRBJ1-1
CASNVRGEMGTEAFF
>TRBV11-3|TRBD1|TRBJ2-3
CASSLDLGGTQYF
>TRBV24-1|TRBD1|TRBJ1-2
CATSERGGQGAQGYTF
>TRBV2|NA|TRBJ1-1
CASRWDSTEAFF
>TRBV7-2|TRBD1|TRBJ1-6
CASSPRQGSPLHF
>TRBV28|NA|TRBJ1-5
CASSLRVVGPQHF
>TRBV19|TRBD1|TRBJ1-2
CASRVRDRGLGYTF
>TRBV4-1|NA|TRBJ2-1
CASSQEGTGKWVVYNEQFF
>TRBV28|NA|TRBJ2-7
CASTRGWENTYEQYF
>TRBV5-1|NA|TRBJ2-3
CASSRFGQIDTQYF
>TRBV6-4|NA|TRBJ2-3
CASSEEGTDTQYF